This record looks at one TCR beta chain sequence and its context. The repertoire was sequenced with immunoSEQ multiplex PCR; TCRdb's copy has only in-frame clones and lacks some. In the table there are tens of thousands of clones, just under 95% of which are singletons. The CDR3 runs to 14 residues. Germline V CDR1 and CDR2: SGHVS, FQNEAQ. V lost 1 base and J 2 bases, leaving 9 bases between the germline ends. The entry originates in a study of control samples from healthy donors and cancer patients. This TCR was sampled from a woman aged 18-30 years in good health. What was sequenced was blood. The genes are TRBV7-8 and TRBJ2-7; D unresolved. The CDR3 reads CASSLEVGTYEQYF. CDR3 sequence (DNA): TGTGCCAGCAGCTTAGAGGTCGGAACCTACGAGCAGTACTTC.